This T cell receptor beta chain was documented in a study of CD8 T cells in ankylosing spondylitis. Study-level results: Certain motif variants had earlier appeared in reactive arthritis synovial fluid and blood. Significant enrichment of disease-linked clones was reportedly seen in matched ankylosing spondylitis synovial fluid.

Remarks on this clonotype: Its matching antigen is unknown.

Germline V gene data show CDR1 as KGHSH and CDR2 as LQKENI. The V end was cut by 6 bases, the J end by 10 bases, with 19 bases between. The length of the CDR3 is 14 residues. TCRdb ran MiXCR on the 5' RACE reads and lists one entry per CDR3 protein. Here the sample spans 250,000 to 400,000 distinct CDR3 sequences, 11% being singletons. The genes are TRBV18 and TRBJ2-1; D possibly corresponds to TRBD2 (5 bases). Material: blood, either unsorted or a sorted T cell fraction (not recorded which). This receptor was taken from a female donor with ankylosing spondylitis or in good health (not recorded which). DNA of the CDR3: TGTGCCAGCTCCCCCGAGGGTGCCGCACGCGAGCAGTTCTTC. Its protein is CASSPEGAAREQFF.